This paragraph reports one T cell receptor (beta chain). Assay: immunoSEQ multiplex PCR; the TCRdb copy retains only in-frame clones and omits some. The sample includes some 80,000 clones, about 91% of them seen just once. The record originates from a study of technical replicates of blood from several donors. Sequencing used T cells isolated from PBMCs. The clonotype originates from a human donor in good health.

In DNA, the CDR3 is TGTGCCAGCAGCTTAGGGGCTACAGGGTCAACTGAGACCCAGTACTTC. This translates into CASSLGATGSTETQYF. The chain couples TRBV11-2 to TRBJ2-5, with a tentative D call TRBD1 (6 bases). Per the germline V gene, CDR1 is SGHAT and CDR2 is FQNNGV. The CDR3 has 16 residues. V dropped 1 base and J dropped 5 bases, with 17 bases sitting between them.